This TCR beta chain was captured in a study of CXCR3-negative and CXCR3-positive naive CD8 T cells. Study-wide context: Libraries each contributed about 1.5 +/- 0.3 million TRB reads, for around 130 million in total.

Concerning this clonotype itself: The target antigen is unknown.

The method, 5' RACE with UMI labels, was used to prepare the TRB cDNA libraries. TCRdb re-called the 5' RACE reads and gives one entry per CDR3 protein, without DNA. Its table records about 41,000 distinct CDR3 sequences. General observations from the study: The authors found comparable surface CD5 between naive subsets and inferred TCR strength from TRB CDR3 properties.

CDR3 length: 14 amino acids. In germline, CDR1 is SGDLS, CDR2 YYNGEE. The chain has TRBV9 and TRBJ2-1; lacking DNA, the TRBD1 call made by TCRdb goes unchecked. The TCR comes from a human donor in good health. Some clones in this sample may be carry-over from other donors' samples. The sample taken for sequencing was naive CXCR3- CD8+ T cells from blood. As for subset: CD45RO-CCR7+CD27+CD95- naive CD8+ T cells lacking CXCR3 (TNR3-). CDR3 sequence reads: CASSPPLQYNEQFF.